This TCR beta chain was sequenced for a study of radiotherapy plus CTLA-4 blockade in lung cancer. Worth noting for this clone: The antigen remains undetermined.

Study-level results: Clones derived from tumor TCRs expanded in blood after radiotherapy plus ipilimumab.

Germline CDR1 is SGHTA and CDR2 is FQGNSA. This CDR3 comprises 15 residues. J lost 4 bases, V lost 2 bases, and 4 bases had no gene match. The table came from immunoSEQ multiplex PCR; TCRdb's copy has only in-frame clones and leaves some out. The sample yields some 78,000 clones, roughly 86% seen once. The sequence came from a human donor with non-small cell lung cancer who had a partial response to radiotherapy plus ipilimumab. This chain joins TRBV7-2 and TRBJ1-1, with TRBD1 matching 10 bases. Material: peripheral blood, obtained from a patient treated with radiotherapy plus ipilimumab. DNA for the CDR3: TGTGCCAGCAGCTTAAAGGGACAGGGGAGCACTGAAGCTTTCTTT. Its protein is CASSLKGQGSTEAFF.